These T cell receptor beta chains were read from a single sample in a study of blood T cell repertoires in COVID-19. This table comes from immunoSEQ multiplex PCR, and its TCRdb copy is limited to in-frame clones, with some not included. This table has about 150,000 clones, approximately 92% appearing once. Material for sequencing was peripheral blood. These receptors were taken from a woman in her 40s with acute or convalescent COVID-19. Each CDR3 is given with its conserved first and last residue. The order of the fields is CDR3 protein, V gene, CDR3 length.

CASSSPAVGSYNEQFF	TRBV28	16
CASSADSGAYEQYF	TRBV9	14
CASSPGTPNEQFF	TRBV5-6	13
CASGLAISGPQHF	TRBV12-5	13
CASSQESGRNTIYF	TRBV4-2	14
CASSTGGAGAEAFF	TRBV5-1	14
CASSVTGRTDTQYF	TRBV9	14
CASSGGNFGGTIYF	TRBV2	14
CASSMAPGELFF	TRBV19	12
CAIGGRQGLTYEQYF	TRBV10-3	15
CATSHVGGGTDTQYF	TRBV24-1	15
CASSLAVGGTFLYNEQFF	TRBV5-4	18
CSAPGSTF	TRBV20-1	8
CASSLARGGGANVLTF	TRBV7-9	16
CASKIFNRGNTEAFF	TRBV6-5	15
CASSQGASGDNEQFF	TRBV7-6	15
CASTRQGDTEAFF	TRBV6-5	13
CASSRTILTYSYEQYF	TRBV5-6	16
CASSVTRSRQETQYF	TRBV2	15
CASSLEGALNSPLHF	TRBV5-1	15
CASNEGFSGGANEQFF	TRBV27	16
CASSVAGGVNEQFF	TRBV9	14
CAWSPRDRVDQPQHF	TRBV30	15
CASSLPTSSEQYF	TRBV11-3	13
CASSLEGTVYEQYF	TRBV7-8	14
CASSFGGASEQYF	TRBV6-5	13
CASSPDTYNEQFF	TRBV12-3/TRBV12-4	13
CASSKQGKNSYEQYF	TRBV19	15
CASSQAGEAFF	TRBV3-1/TRBV3-2	11
CSVGTPGRVGFKGSYEQYF	TRBV29-1	19
CASSEGEGAKLFF	TRBV2	13
CASSLMGQGEWNEQFF	TRBV5-1	16
CSVEVGAGYTF	TRBV29-1	11
CASSQLAANTGELFF	TRBV25-1	15